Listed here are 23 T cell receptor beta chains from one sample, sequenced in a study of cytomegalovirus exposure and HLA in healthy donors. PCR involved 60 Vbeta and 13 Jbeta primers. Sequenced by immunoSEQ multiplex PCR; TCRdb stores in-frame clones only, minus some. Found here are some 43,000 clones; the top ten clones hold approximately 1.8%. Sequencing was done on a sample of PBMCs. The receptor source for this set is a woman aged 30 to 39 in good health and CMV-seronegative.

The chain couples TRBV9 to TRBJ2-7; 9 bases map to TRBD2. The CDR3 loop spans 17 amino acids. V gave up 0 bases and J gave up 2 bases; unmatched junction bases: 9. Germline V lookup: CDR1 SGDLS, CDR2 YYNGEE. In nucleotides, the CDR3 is TGTGCCAGCAGCGTAGCCCCCATAGCGGGAGTCACCTACGAGCAGTACTTC. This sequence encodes CASSVAPIAGVTYEQYF.

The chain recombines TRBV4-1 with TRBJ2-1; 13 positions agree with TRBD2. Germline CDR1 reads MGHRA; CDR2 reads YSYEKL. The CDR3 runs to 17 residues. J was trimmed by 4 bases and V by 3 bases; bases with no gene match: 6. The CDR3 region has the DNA TGCGCCAGCAGCCAGAACGGACTAGCGGGGGCTTACAATGAGCAGTTCTTC. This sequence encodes CASSQNGLAGAYNEQFF.

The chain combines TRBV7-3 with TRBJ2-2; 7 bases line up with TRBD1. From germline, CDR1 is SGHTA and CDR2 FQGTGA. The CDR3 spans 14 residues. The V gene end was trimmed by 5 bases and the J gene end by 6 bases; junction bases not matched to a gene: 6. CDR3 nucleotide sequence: TGTGCCAGCAGCCGACAGGGAGCGGCCGGGGAGCTGTTTTTT. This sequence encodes CASSRQGAAGELFF. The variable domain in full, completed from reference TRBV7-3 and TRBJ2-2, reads GAGVSQTPSNKVTEKGKYVELRCDPISGHTALYWYRQSLGQGPEFLIYFQGTGAADDSGLPNDRFFAVRPEGSVSTLKIQRTERGDSAVYLCASSRQGAAGELFFGEGSRLTVL.

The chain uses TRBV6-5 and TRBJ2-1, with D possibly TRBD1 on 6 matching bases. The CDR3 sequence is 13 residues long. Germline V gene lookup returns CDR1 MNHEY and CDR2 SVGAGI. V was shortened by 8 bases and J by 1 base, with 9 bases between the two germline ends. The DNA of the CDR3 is TGTGCCAGCGCCAGGGGTTCCTACAATGAGCAGTTCTTC. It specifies CASARGSYNEQFF.

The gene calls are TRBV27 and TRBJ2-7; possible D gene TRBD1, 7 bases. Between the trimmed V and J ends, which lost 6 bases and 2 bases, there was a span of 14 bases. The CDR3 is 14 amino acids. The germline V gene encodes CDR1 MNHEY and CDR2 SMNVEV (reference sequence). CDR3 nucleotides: TGTGCCAGCAGCCGCCAGGGGGGAACCTACGAGCAGTACTTC. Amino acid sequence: CASSRQGGTYEQYF.

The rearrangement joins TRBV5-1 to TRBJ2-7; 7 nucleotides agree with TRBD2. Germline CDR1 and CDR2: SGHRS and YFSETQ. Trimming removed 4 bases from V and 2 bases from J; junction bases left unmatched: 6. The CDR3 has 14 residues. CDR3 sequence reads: CASSAEAGTYEQYF. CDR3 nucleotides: TGCGCCAGCAGCGCAGAAGCGGGGACCTACGAGCAGTACTTC. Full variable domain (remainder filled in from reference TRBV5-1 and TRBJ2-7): KAGVTQTPRYLIKTRGQQVTLSCSPISGHRSVSWYQQTPGQGLQFLFEYFSETQRNKGNFPGRFSGRQFSNSRSEMNVSTLELGDSALYLCASSAEAGTYEQYFGPGTRLTVT.

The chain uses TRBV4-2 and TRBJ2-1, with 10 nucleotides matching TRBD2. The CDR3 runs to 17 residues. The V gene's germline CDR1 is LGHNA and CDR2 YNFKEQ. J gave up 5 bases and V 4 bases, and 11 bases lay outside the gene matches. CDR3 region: CASSPYLAGVSDNEQFF. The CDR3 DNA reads TGTGCCAGCAGCCCCTACCTAGCGGGAGTGTCCGACAATGAGCAGTTCTTC.

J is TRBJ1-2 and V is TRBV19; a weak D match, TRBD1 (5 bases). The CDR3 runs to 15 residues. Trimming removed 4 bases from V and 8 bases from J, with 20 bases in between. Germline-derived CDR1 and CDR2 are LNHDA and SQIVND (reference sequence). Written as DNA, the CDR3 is TGTGCCAGTAGTAGTCTATCTCCAGGGAATCGCGGCTACACCTTC. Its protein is CASSSLSPGNRGYTF.

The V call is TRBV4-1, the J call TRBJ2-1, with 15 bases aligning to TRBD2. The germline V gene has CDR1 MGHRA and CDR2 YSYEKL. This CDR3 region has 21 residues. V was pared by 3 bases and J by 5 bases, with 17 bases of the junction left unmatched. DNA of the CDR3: TGCGCCAGCAGCCAGCCAAGGACCGGGACTAGCGGGAGGAGTAGCGACAATGAGCAGTTCTTC. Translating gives CASSQPRTGTSGRSSDNEQFF.

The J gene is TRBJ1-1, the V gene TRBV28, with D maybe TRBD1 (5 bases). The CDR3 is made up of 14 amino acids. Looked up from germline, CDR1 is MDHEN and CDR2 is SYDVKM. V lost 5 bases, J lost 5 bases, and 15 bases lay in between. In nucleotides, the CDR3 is TGTGCCAGCAGTCCTCCACTCCGGGGGACTGAAGCTTTCTTT. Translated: CASSPPLRGTEAFF.

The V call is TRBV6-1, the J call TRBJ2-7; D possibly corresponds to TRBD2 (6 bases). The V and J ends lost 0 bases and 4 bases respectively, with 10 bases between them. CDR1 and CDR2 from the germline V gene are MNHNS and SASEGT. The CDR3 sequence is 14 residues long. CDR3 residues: CASSEARGVYEQYF. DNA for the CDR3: TGTGCCAGCAGTGAAGCGCGGGGAGTATACGAGCAGTACTTC.

This CDR3 is CASSLDPSGSYEQYF. For the CDR3, the DNA is TGTGCCAGCAGCCTGGATCCGTCCGGCTCCTACGAGCAGTACTTC. V usage is TRBV5-4 and J usage is TRBJ2-7; D unclear. The ends were cut back, 4 bases at V and 0 bases at J, with 14 bases in the middle. Germline-derived CDR1 and CDR2 are SGHNT and YYREEE (reference sequence). The CDR3 totals 15 residues.

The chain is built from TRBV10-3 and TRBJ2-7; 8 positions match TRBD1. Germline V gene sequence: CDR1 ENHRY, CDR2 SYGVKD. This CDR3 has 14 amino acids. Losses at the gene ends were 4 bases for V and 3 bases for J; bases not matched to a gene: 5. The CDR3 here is CAISGTGKGYEQYF. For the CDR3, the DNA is TGTGCCATCAGTGGGACAGGGAAGGGCTACGAGCAGTACTTC.

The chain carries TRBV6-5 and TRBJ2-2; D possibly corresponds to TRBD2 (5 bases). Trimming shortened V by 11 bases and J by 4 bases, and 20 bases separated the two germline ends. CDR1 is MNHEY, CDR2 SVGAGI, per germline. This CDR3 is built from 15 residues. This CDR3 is CASKPPKAGTGELFF. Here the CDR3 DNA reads TGTGCCTCCAAGCCCCCGAAGGCGGGCACCGGGGAGCTGTTTTTT.

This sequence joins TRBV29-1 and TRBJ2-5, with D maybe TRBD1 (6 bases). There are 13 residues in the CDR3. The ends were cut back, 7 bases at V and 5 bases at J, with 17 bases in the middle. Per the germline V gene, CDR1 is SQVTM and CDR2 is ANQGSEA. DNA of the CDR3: TGCAGCGCAGCAGGGGTAGGGGAGGAGACCCAGTACTTC. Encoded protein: CSAAGVGEETQYF.

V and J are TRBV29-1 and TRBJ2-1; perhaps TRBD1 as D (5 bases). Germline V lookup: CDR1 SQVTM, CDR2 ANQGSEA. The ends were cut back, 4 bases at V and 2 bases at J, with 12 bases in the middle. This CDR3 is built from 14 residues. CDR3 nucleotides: TGCAGCGTTGTAGGCAGGGCCACCTACAATGAGCAGTTCTTC. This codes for CSVVGRATYNEQFF.

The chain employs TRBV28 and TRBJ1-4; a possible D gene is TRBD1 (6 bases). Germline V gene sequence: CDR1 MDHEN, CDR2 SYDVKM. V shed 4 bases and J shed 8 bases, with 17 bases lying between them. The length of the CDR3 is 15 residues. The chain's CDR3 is CASSSTGMTREKLFF. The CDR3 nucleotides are TGTGCCAGCAGTTCCACAGGGATGACACGAGAAAAACTGTTTTTT.

The chain's CDR3 is CASNQGNYGYTF. Written as DNA, the CDR3 is TGTGCCAGTAATCAGGGTAACTATGGCTACACCTTC. The V and J genes are TRBV28 and TRBJ1-2; D possibly corresponds to TRBD1 (5 bases). The CDR3 loop spans 12 amino acids. Germline-derived CDR1 and CDR2 are MDHEN and SYDVKM. V was pared by 9 bases and J by 1 base, with 9 bases between.

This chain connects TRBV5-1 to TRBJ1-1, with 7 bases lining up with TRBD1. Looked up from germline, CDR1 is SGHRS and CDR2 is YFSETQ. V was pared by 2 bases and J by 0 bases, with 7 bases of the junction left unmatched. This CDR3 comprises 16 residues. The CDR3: CASSFAPQGVNTEAFF. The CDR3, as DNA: TGCGCCAGCAGCTTTGCCCCCCAGGGGGTGAACACTGAAGCTTTCTTT.

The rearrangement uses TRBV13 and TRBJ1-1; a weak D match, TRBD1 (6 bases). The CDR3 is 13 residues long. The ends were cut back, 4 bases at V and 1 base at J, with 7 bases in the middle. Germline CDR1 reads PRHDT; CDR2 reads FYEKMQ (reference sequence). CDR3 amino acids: CASSSRGNTEAFF. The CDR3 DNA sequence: TGTGCCAGCAGCTCCAGGGGGAACACTGAAGCTTTCTTT.

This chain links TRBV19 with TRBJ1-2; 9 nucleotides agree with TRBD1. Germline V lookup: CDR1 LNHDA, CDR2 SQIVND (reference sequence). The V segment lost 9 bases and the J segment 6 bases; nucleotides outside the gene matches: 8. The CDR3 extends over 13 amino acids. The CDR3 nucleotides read TGTGCCAGCTTCCAGGGGACAGGGAATGGCTACACCTTC. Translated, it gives CASFQGTGNGYTF. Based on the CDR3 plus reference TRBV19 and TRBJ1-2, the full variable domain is DGGITQSPKYLFRKEGQNVTLSCEQNLNHDAMYWYRQDPGQGLRLIYYSQIVNDFQKGDIAEGYSVSREKKESFPLTVTSAQKNPTAFYLCASFQGTGNGYTFGSGTRLTVV.

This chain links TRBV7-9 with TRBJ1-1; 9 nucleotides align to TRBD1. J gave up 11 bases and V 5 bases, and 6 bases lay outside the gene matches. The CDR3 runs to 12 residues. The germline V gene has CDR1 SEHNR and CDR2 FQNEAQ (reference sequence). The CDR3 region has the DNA TGTGCCAGCAGCCCTCAGACAGGGGGGGCTTTCTTT. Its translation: CASSPQTGGAFF.

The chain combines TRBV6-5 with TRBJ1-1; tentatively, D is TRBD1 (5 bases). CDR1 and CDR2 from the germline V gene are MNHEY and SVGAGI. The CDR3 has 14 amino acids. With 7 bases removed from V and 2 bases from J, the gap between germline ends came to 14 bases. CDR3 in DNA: TGTGCCAGCACCAAGGAAAGGGGTAACACTGAAGCTTTCTTT. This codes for CASTKERGNTEAFF.